The clone carrying this TCR beta chain has a single count. Its antigen is unidentified. Both 60 Vbeta primers and 13 Jbeta primers went into the PCR. Sequencing was performed with immunoSEQ multiplex PCR; in TCRdb, only in-frame clones are kept and a portion is missing. This sample carries 110,000 to 150,000 clones, 80% of them seen once, and the ten largest clones take around 4.3%. Trimming pared 1 base from V and 1 base from J, leaving 14 bases between. Germline CDR1 reads SGHNT; CDR2 reads YENEEA. The CDR3 is made up of 16 amino acids. The sample belongs to a study of cytomegalovirus exposure and HLA in healthy donors. Broader study findings: TCR beta V- and J-gene trimming was later associated with a missense DCLRE1C variant.

Sequencing was done on a sample of PBMCs. The sequence was obtained from a man in his forties or fifties in good health and CMV-seronegative. This chain uses TRBV11-3 with TRBJ2-7; D might be TRBD2 (6 bases). CDR3 nucleotide sequence: TGTGCCAGCAGCTTAGGTTTCGGAGGGCAGTCCTACGAGCAGTACTTC. It codes for CASSLGFGGQSYEQYF. The complete variable domain, with remaining parts taken from reference TRBV11-3 and TRBJ2-7, reads EAGVVQSPRYKIIEKKQPVAFWCNPISGHNTLYWYLQNLGQGPELLIRYENEEAVDDSQLPKDRFSAERLKGVDSTLKIQPAELGDSAVYLCASSLGFGGQSYEQYFGPGTRLTVT.